The clone carrying this TCR beta chain came up a few times. Measured with immunoSEQ multiplex PCR; TCRdb has only the in-frame clones, and not every one. The repertoire holds 7,500 to 9,500 clones, 60% to 80% seen once, with 20% in the top ten. This entry belongs to a study of coeliac disease. As for the study in general: Refractory type I patients had normal intraepithelial cells despite over 12 months' diet failure.

The TCR was taken from a woman aged 55-75 years with celiac disease. The specimen was lamina propria lymphocytes from the gut.

The CDR3 DNA follows: TGTGCCAGCAGTTACGCGGGACTAGCGGGATCCCCCGAGTTCTTC. Residues: CASSYAGLAGSPEFF. This chain joins TRBV6-5 and TRBJ2-1; 13 bases are shared with TRBD2. J gave up 14 bases and V 2 bases, and 9 bases lay outside the gene matches. The CDR3 spans 15 residues. Germline V gene lookup returns CDR1 MNHEY and CDR2 SVGAGI.